A selection of T cell receptor beta chains follows, all from one sample in a study of low-dose radiotherapy and immunotherapy resistance in tumors. MiXCR, applied by TCRdb to the reads, yields one record per CDR3 protein. The sample records tens of thousands of distinct CDR3 sequences, less than 20% being singletons. Sequenced material: PBMCs, taken after low-dose radiotherapy plus immunotherapy. The receptors here all came from a male donor with prostate cancer. The CDR3 runs from the conserved cysteine through the conserved F or W. D genes are given only for firm matches. Clone size is not always given. Where it is, it says once, few, many or a class for expanded clones.

D	V	J	size	CDR3	DNA
TRBD2	TRBV27	TRBJ2-7	-	CASSSRTSGSPYEQYF	TGTGCCAGCAGTTCTCGGACTAGCGGGTCCCCCTACGAGCAGTACTTC
-	TRBV18	TRBJ2-3	many	CASSPSTDTQYF	TGTGCCAGCAGCCCGTCCACAGATACGCAGTATTTT
TRBD1	TRBV28	TRBJ2-5	many	CASSFPAGGMETQYF	TGTGCCAGCAGTTTTCCGGCAGGGGGCATGGAGACCCAGTACTTC
-	TRBV7-2	TRBJ2-2	many	CASSEEGRANTGELFF	TGTGCCAGCAGCGAAGAAGGCAGGGCGAACACCGGGGAGCTGTTTTTT
-	TRBV4-1	TRBJ1-4	many	CASSQGDRRQSEKLFF	TGCGCCAGCAGCCAAGGAGACAGGCGCCAAAGCGAAAAACTGTTTTTT
-	TRBV29-1	TRBJ2-7	-	CSASDESSYEQYF	TGCAGCGCCTCGGACGAGAGCTCCTACGAGCAGTACTTC
TRBD2	TRBV12-5	TRBJ2-1	few	CASGSGLAGYNEQFF	TGTGCTAGTGGTTCCGGACTAGCGGGGTACAATGAGCAGTTCTTC
TRBD1	TRBV19	TRBJ2-3	many	CASSAGTGHTDTQYF	TGTGCCAGTAGTGCCGGGACAGGGCACACAGATACGCAGTATTTT
-	TRBV4-2	TRBJ2-5	-	CASSQDDSGTGQETQYF	TGTGCCAGCAGCCAAGATGATTCCGGGACTGGGCAAGAGACCCAGTACTTC
TRBD1	TRBV25-1	TRBJ2-7	-	CASTNRDRLREQYF	TGTGCCAGCACGAATCGGGACAGGCTTAGAGAGCAGTACTTC
-	TRBV7-2	TRBJ1-2	many	CASSSLGYGYTF	TGTGCCAGCAGCTCCCTGGGCTATGGCTACACCTTC
-	TRBV7-2	TRBJ2-3	many	CASSRPGSGYTDTQYF	TGTGCCAGCAGCCGCCCGGGGAGCGGTTACACAGATACGCAGTATTTT
-	TRBV29-1	TRBJ1-5	-	CSVVQGNGNQPQHF	TGCAGCGTTGTCCAGGGTAACGGCAATCAGCCCCAGCATTTT
TRBD2	TRBV5-6	TRBJ2-5	-	CASRLGTSGRETQYF	TGTGCCAGCAGATTAGGGACTAGCGGGAGGGAGACCCAGTACTTC
TRBD2	TRBV29-1	TRBJ2-1	many	CSVRLAPYNEQFF	TGCAGCGTTCGACTAGCGCCCTACAATGAGCAGTTCTTC
-	TRBV7-2	TRBJ1-5	many	CASSLIGNSNQPQHF	TGTGCCAGCAGCTTAATTGGGAACAGCAATCAGCCCCAGCATTTT
TRBD1	TRBV7-2	TRBJ1-2	many	CASSYEQGVGGYTF	TGTGCCAGCAGCTACGAACAGGGGGTGGGCGGCTACACCTTC
-	TRBV14	TRBJ1-1	many	CASSQWTQGSNTEAFF	TGTGCCAGCAGCCAGTGGACCCAGGGTAGCAACACTGAAGCTTTCTTT
TRBD1	TRBV10-3	TRBJ2-1	many	CAITNRQGVYNEQFF	TGTGCCATCACAAATCGACAGGGGGTCTACAATGAGCAGTTCTTC
-	TRBV4-3	TRBJ2-1	many	CASSLFQADEQFF	TGCGCCAGCAGCCTCTTCCAAGCGGATGAGCAGTTCTTC
-	TRBV28	TRBJ1-5	-	CASSLSGANEPQHF	TGTGCCAGCAGTTTATCGGGGGCCAATGAGCCCCAGCATTTT
-	TRBV6-6	TRBJ1-6	-	CASSYEQGFRSPLHF	TGTGCCAGCAGTTACGAACAGGGATTCCGATCACCCCTCCACTTT
-	TRBV5-5	TRBJ2-5	many	CASSLEIYETQYF	TGTGCCAGCAGCTTGGAAATATACGAGACCCAGTACTTC
-	TRBV18	TRBJ2-3	many	CASSPRVTDTQYF	TGTGCCAGCTCACCCAGGGTAACAGATACGCAGTATTTT
-	TRBV5-1	TRBJ2-5	many	CASLNPGSGGETQYF	TGCGCCAGCTTAAACCCCGGGAGTGGTGGAGAGACCCAGTACTTC
-	TRBV2	TRBJ1-4	many	CASSAQSTGNEKLFF	TGTGCCAGCAGCGCCCAGAGCACAGGGAACGAAAAACTGTTTTTT
-	TRBV28	TRBJ2-2	-	CASRRDYSTGELFFF	-
-	TRBV28	TRBJ2-2	many	CASSLLTLRYTGELFF	TGTGCCAGCAGTTTATTAACCCTACGGTACACCGGGGAGCTGTTTTTT
TRBD2	TRBV5-1	TRBJ2-3	-	CASSLGFSGVITDTQYF	TGCGCCAGCAGCTTGGGTTTCAGCGGGGTGATCACAGATACGCAGTATTTT
-	TRBV28	TRBJ1-2	-	CASSFNSGYTF	TGTGCCAGCAGTTTTAATAGTGGCTACACCTTC
TRBD2	TRBV4-1	TRBJ2-1	many	CASSQYGTSGRAAYNEQFF	TGCGCCAGCAGCCAATACGGGACTAGCGGGAGGGCCGCCTACAATGAGCAGTTCTTC
-	TRBV15	TRBJ2-1	many	CATSSNLAPGSYNEQFF	TGTGCCACCAGCAGCAATCTAGCGCCGGGCTCCTACAATGAGCAGTTCTTC
TRBD2	TRBV7-2	TRBJ2-1	many	CASRIGGLVGNEQFF	TGTGCCAGCAGGATAGGAGGACTAGTTGGAAATGAGCAGTTCTTC
-	TRBV7-2	TRBJ1-2	many	CASSLDPGLYYGYTF	TGTGCCAGCAGCTTAGATCCGGGGCTCTACTATGGCTACACCTTC
TRBD2	TRBV30	TRBJ2-1	many	CAWSGTRGEQFF	TGTGCCTGGAGTGGGACTAGAGGTGAGCAGTTCTTC
-	TRBV5-4	TRBJ2-5	many	CASSLVADETQYF	TGTGCCAGCAGCTTGGTTGCAGACGAGACCCAGTACTTC
-	TRBV6-6	TRBJ1-3	many	CASRRLSGNTIYF	TGTGCCAGCAGGCGACTCTCTGGAAACACCATATATTTT
-	TRBV18	TRBJ2-2	many	CASSPPFGHANTGELFF	TGTGCCAGCTCACCACCGTTTGGCCACGCGAACACCGGGGAGCTGTTTTTT
-	TRBV28	TRBJ2-1	many	CASAVPLAVFF	TGTGCCAGCGCTGTCCCCCTGGCCGTGTTCTTC
-	TRBV6-5	TRBJ1-5	many	CASSYGRANQPQHF	TGTGCCAGCAGTTACGGGAGGGCCAATCAGCCCCAGCATTTT
-	TRBV4-3	TRBJ2-1	-	CASSQDFSASYNEQFF	TGCGCCAGCAGCCAAGACTTCTCGGCCAGTTACAATGAGCAGTTCTTC
-	TRBV28	TRBJ2-7	many	CASSGGPWRKYEQYF	TGTGCATCCTCTGGCGGACCCTGGCGTAAATACGAGCAGTACTTC
TRBD2	TRBV5-1	TRBJ2-5	-	CASSYLAESQETQYF	TGCGCCAGCAGCTACCTAGCGGAGTCCCAAGAGACCCAGTACTTC
-	TRBV30	TRBJ2-3	many	CAWSPAHQGTQYF	TGTGCCTGGAGTCCGGCACACCAGGGGACGCAGTATTTT
-	TRBV7-9	TRBJ2-7	many	CASSLVLHEQYF	TGTGCCAGCAGCTTAGTCTTACACGAGCAGTACTTC
-	TRBV30	TRBJ2-7	few	CAWSSGRYEQYF	TGTGCCTGGAGTAGTGGCCGCTACGAGCAGTACTTC
TRBD1	TRBV27	TRBJ1-6	many	CASSPRQGMNSPLHF	TGTGCCAGCAGTCCCCGACAGGGCATGAATTCACCCCTCCACTTT
TRBD1	TRBV4-3	TRBJ2-1	many	CASSPDRGDEQFF	TGCGCCAGCAGCCCTGACAGGGGGGATGAGCAGTTCTTC
-	TRBV6-2/TRBV6-3	TRBJ2-1	many	CASSDRQIQGPLF	TGTGCCAGCAGTGATCGACAAATACAAGGCCCTCTGTTC
-	TRBV5-5	TRBJ1-2	few	CASSLHSLGYTF	TGTGCCAGCAGCTTGCATTCCCTAGGCTACACCTTC
-	TRBV5-1	TRBJ1-2	many	CASSFPGQGRYGYTF	TGCGCCAGCAGCTTTCCGGGACAAGGGCGTTATGGCTACACCTTC
-	TRBV7-9	TRBJ2-2	many	CATSQRSANTGELFF	TGTGCCACTTCTCAACGTTCAGCCAACACCGGGGAGCTGTTTTTT
-	TRBV5-8	TRBJ2-5	many	CASAGTGRSGTQYF	TGTGCCAGCGCCGGAACGGGCAGGTCCGGGACCCAGTACTTC
-	TRBV12-3/TRBV12-4	TRBJ2-7	many	CASSRRAQLPYEQYF	TGTGCCAGCAGCCGCAGGGCCCAACTTCCCTACGAGCAGTACTTC
-	TRBV5-1	TRBJ2-5	few	CASSLTGQVMETQYF	TGCGCCAGCAGCTTGACAGGGCAGGTTATGGAGACCCAGTACTTC
-	TRBV19	TRBJ2-1	many	CASSTSYNEQFF	TGTGCCAGTAGTACTTCGTACAATGAGCAGTTCTTC
-	TRBV19	TRBJ1-2	many	CASSIGRVNYGYTF	TGTGCCAGTAGTATCGGCAGAGTCAACTATGGCTACACCTTC
-	TRBV28	TRBJ2-7	many	CASSLYSSYEQYF	TGTGCCAGCAGTTTATATAGCTCCTACGAGCAGTACTTC